This record covers a single TCR beta chain. The data were obtained in a study of blood T cell repertoires in COVID-19. Study-level information: The origin of the acute and convalescent COVID-19 samples was the United States, Italy and Spain.

CDR1 and CDR2 (germline): MNHEY, SMNVEV (reference sequence). CDR3 length: 15 amino acids. Trimming cost V 4 bases and J 2 bases, with 13 bases left between them. Grouping used clinical history reported by participants in a survey and questionnaire. Cohort 3 recovered donors had two negative PCRs, clearance, or symptom resolution. The repertoire was sequenced with immunoSEQ multiplex PCR; TCRdb's copy has only in-frame clones and lacks some. The table has under 200,000 clones, roughly 87% seen once. J is TRBJ2-3 and V is TRBV27; a weak D match, TRBD2 (5 bases). The TCR was taken from a woman in her 50s who had recovered from COVID-19. Input material: PBMCs or T cells enriched from blood (not recorded which). CDR3 sequence reads: CASSYKRIYTDTQYF. The CDR3 DNA follows: TGTGCCAGCAGTTATAAGCGGATCTACACAGATACGCAGTATTTT.